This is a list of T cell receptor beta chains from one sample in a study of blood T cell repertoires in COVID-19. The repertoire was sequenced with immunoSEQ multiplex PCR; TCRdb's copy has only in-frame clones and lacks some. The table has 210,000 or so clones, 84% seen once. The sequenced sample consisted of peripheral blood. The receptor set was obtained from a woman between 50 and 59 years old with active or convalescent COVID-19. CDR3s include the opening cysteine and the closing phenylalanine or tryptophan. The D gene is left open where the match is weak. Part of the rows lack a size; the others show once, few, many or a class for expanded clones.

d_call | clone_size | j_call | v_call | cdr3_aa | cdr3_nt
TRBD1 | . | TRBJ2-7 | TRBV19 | CASSIEGETGNYEQYF | TGTGCCAGTAGTATAGAGGGAGAGACAGGGAACTACGAGCAGTACTTC
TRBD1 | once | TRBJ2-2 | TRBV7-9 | CASSSPTRQGNLNTGELFF | TGTGCCAGCAGCTCTCCTACTAGACAGGGCAATTTAAACACCGGGGAGCTGTTTTTT
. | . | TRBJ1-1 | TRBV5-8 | CASSLGQLDTEAFF | TGTGCCAGCAGCTTGGGACAGTTGGACACTGAAGCTTTCTTT
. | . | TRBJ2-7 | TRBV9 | CASSPGVGGIYEQYF | TGTGCCAGCAGCCCCGGGGTGGGTGGTATCTACGAGCAGTACTTC
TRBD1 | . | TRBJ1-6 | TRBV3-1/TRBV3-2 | CASSDRGNNSPLHF | TGTGCCAGCAGCGACAGGGGGAATAATTCACCCCTCCACTTT
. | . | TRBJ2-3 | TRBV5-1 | CASSYNGGQSTDTQYF | TGCGCCAGCAGCTATAACGGGGGTCAGAGCACAGATACGCAGTATTTT
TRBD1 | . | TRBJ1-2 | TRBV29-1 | CSALGPGQGPVGYGYTF | TGCAGCGCCTTGGGGCCGGGACAGGGGCCCGTGGGCTATGGCTACACCTTC
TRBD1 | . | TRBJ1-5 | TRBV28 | CASSQPKTGGLGQPQHF | TGTGCCAGCAGCCAACCTAAGACAGGGGGCTTGGGTCAGCCCCAGCATTTT
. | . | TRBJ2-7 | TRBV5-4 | CASSLRGEQYF | TGTGCCAGCAGTCTTAGGGGGGAGCAGTACTTC
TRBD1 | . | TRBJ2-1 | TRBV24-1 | CATSEGTGRHWNEQFF | TGTGCCACCAGTGAGGGGACAGGGAGGCATTGGAATGAGCAGTTCTTC
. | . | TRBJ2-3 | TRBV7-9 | CASSTWGRAPDTQYF | TGTGCCAGCAGCACCTGGGGGCGGGCCCCAGATACGCAGTATTTT
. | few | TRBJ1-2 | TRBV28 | CASSSTGPANYGYTF | TGTGCCAGCAGCTCAACAGGGCCAGCTAACTATGGCTACACCTTC
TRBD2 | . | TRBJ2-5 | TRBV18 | CASSGGLAETQYF | TGTGCCAGCTCGGGGGGACTAGCGGAGACCCAGTACTTC
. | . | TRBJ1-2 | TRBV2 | CASSSRRGYGYTF | TGTGCCAGCAGTTCCAGGAGGGGCTATGGCTACACCTTC
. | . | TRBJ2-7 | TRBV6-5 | CASSSAGPSYEQYF | TGTGCCAGCAGTTCTGCGGGACCCTCCTACGAGCAGTACTTC
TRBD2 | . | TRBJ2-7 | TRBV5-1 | CASSGGTSGRGTFEQYF | TGCGCCAGCAGCGGCGGGACTAGCGGGAGAGGGACCTTCGAGCAGTACTTC
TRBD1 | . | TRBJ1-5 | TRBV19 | CASSSRRGIYSNQPQHF | TGTGCCAGTAGTAGTCGCAGGGGGATCTATAGCAATCAGCCCCAGCATTTT
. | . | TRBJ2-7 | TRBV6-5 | CASSSWPWEQYF | TGTGCCAGCAGTTCCTGGCCATGGGAGCAGTACTTC
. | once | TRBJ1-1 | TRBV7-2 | CASSLHRANEAFF | TGTGCCAGCAGCTTACACAGGGCCAATGAAGCTTTCTTT
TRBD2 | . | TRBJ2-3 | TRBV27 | CASSLETSGRATDTQYF | TGTGCCAGCAGTTTAGAAACTAGCGGGAGGGCGACAGATACGCAGTATTTT
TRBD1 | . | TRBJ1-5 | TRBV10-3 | CAISESTGGSQPQHF | TGTGCCATCAGTGAGTCGACAGGGGGCAGTCAGCCCCAGCATTTT
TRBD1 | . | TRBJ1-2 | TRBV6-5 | CASSLQGGSYTF | TGTGCCAGCAGCCTACAGGGGGGCAGCTACACCTTC
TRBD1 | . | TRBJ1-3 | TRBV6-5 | CASSLSRGRSGNTIYF | TGTGCCAGCAGTTTATCCAGGGGGCGGTCTGGAAACACCATATATTTT
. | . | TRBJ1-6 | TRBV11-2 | CASSLQGGNSPLHF | TGTGCCAGCAGCTTACAGGGAGGGAATTCACCCCTCCACTTT
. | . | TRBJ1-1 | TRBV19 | CASRSRSWARNTEAFF | TGTGCCAGTAGATCTCGTAGTTGGGCGAGGAACACTGAAGCTTTCTTT
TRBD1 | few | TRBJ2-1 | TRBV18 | CASSSGGNEQFF | TGTGCCAGCTCATCAGGGGGCAATGAGCAGTTCTTC
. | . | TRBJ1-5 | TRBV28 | CASYGGSNQPQHF | TGTGCCAGCTACGGGGGGAGCAATCAGCCCCAGCATTTT
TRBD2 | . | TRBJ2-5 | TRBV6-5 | CASSYGGSKETQYF | TGTGCCAGCAGTTATGGCGGGAGTAAGGAGACCCAGTACTTC
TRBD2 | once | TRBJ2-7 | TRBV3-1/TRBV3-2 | CASSLGVGRAHEQYF | TGTGCCAGCTCCCTGGGGGTCGGGAGGGCCCACGAGCAGTACTTC
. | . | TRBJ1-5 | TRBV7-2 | CASSFRGDQPQHF | TGTGCCAGCAGCTTCCGGGGAGATCAGCCCCAGCATTTT
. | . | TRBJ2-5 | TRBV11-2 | CASSLAPSGTQYF | TGTGCCAGCAGCTTGGCTCCCTCGGGTACCCAGTACTTC
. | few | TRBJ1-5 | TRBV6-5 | CASSYSGGNQPQHF | TGTGCCAGCAGTTACTCTGGAGGCAATCAGCCCCAGCATTTT
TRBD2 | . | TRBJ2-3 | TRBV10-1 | CASSGGGRARTDTQYF | TGCGCCAGCAGTGGGGGCGGGAGGGCCAGGACAGATACGCAGTATTTT
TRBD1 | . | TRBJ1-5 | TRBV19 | CASSPDRGQPQHF | TGTGCCAGTAGTCCTGACAGGGGTCAGCCCCAGCATTTT
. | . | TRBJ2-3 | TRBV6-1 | CASSGAGRGATDTQYF | TGTGCCAGCAGTGGGGCGGGGCGGGGCGCCACAGATACGCAGTATTTT
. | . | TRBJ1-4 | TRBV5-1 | CASSYERGNEKLFF | TGCGCCAGCAGCTACGAGAGAGGGAATGAAAAACTGTTTTTT
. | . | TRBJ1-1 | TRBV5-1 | CASSPDRSTEAFF | TGCGCCAGCAGCCCAGACAGGTCCACTGAAGCTTTCTTT
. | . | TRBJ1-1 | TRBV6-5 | CASSLRTGRAFF | TGTGCCAGCAGCCTTCGGACGGGGAGGGCTTTCTTT
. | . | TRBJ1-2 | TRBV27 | CASSLGGSRYTF | TGTGCCAGCAGTTTGGGGGGTTCGCGCTACACCTTC
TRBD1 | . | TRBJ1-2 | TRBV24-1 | CATSDPGGNYGYTF | TGTGCCACCAGTGATCCAGGGGGCAACTATGGCTACACCTTC
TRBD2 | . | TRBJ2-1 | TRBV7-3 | CASSLRSETSGRYNEQFF | TGTGCCAGCAGCTTGCGCTCGGAGACTAGCGGGAGGTACAATGAGCAGTTCTTC
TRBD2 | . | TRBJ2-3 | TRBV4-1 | CASRPRALAGGPSTADTQYF | TGCGCCAGCAGACCCAGGGCGCTGGCGGGGGGGCCGAGCACGGCAGATACGCAGTATTTT